The 32 T cell receptor beta chains below were found in one sample sequenced in a study of cytomegalovirus exposure and HLA in healthy donors. Data came from immunoSEQ multiplex PCR; TCRdb stores just in-frame clones and leaves some out. The sample records about 120,000 clones, 70% to 90% being singletons. The source material was PBMCs. These TCRs come from a woman aged 25 to 45 in good health and CMV-seropositive.

The chain is built from TRBV25-1 and TRBJ2-2, with 9 bases that match TRBD1. The germline CDR1 and CDR2 sequences are MGHDK and SYGVNS. V was clipped by 3 bases and J by 3 bases; unmatched bases: 8. This CDR3 is 17 amino acids long. The CDR3 coding sequence is TGTGCCAGCAGTGACTCCGACAGGGGGATTCACACCGGGGAGCTGTTTTTT. Residues: CASSDSDRGIHTGELFF.

The chain recombines TRBV28 with TRBJ2-5, with D unresolved. The germline V gene has CDR1 MDHEN and CDR2 SYDVKM. Deletions cut 7 bases from V and 5 bases from J, with 11 bases between. This CDR3 has 12 amino acids. The CDR3 DNA reads TGTGCCAGCAATTCACCCGGGGAGACCCAGTACTTC. It specifies CASNSPGETQYF.

The gene calls are TRBV11-1 and TRBJ2-7; D gene ambiguous. CDR1 SGHAT and CDR2 FQDESV come from the germline V gene (reference sequence). The CDR3 runs to 12 residues. Trimming took off 1 base at V and 2 bases at J, with 3 bases between the two ends. As DNA, the CDR3 is TGTGCCAGCAGCTTAGGTACCTACGAGCAGTACTTC. Translation: CASSLGTYEQYF.

The chain joins TRBV10-3 to TRBJ1-2; D call uncertain. Trimming removed 2 bases from V and 7 bases from J, with 14 bases in between. The length of the CDR3 is 14 residues. Looked up from germline, CDR1 is ENHRY and CDR2 is SYGVKD. DNA for the CDR3: TGTGCCATCAGTGAGACTGGGGAGAGCTCTGGCTACACCTTC. Translation: CAISETGESSGYTF.

The chain couples TRBV5-1 to TRBJ1-1; D possibly corresponds to TRBD1 (6 bases). The CDR3 consists of 16 residues. V lost 1 base, J lost 0 bases, and 13 bases lay in between. From germline, CDR1 is SGHRS and CDR2 YFSETQ. The CDR3 sequence is CASSLIPGVLNTEAFF. In DNA, the CDR3 is TGCGCCAGCAGCTTGATCCCAGGGGTCCTGAACACTGAAGCTTTCTTT. The full variable domain, completed using reference TRBV5-1 and TRBJ1-1, is KAGVTQTPRYLIKTRGQQVTLSCSPISGHRSVSWYQQTPGQGLQFLFEYFSETQRNKGNFPGRFSGRQFSNSRSEMNVSTLELGDSALYLCASSLIPGVLNTEAFFGQGTRLTVV.

The chain uses TRBV2 and TRBJ2-2; 10 bases fit TRBD2. In germline, CDR1 is SNHLY, CDR2 FYNNEI. The V gene end was trimmed by 6 bases and the J gene end by 5 bases; junction bases not matched to a gene: 6. The CDR3 contains 15 residues. DNA of the CDR3: TGTGCCAGCAGCCCGGGACTAGCGATTACCGGGGAGCTGTTTTTT. It yields the protein CASSPGLAITGELFF.

The rearrangement links TRBV29-1 to TRBJ2-3, with 10 positions matching TRBD2. Per germline, CDR1 SQVTM and CDR2 ANQGSEA. The J segment lost 0 bases and the V segment lost 6 bases, leaving 18 bases of the junction unmatched. The CDR3 is 19 residues long. For the CDR3, the DNA is TGCAGCGTCCAAAAACCCCCAAGCGGGGGGGATACTAGCACAGATACGCAGTATTTT. It translates to CSVQKPPSGGDTSTDTQYF.

This clone was observed a single time. The chain has TRBV6-5 and TRBJ2-2, with a possible D match to TRBD1 (6 bases). V lost 6 bases and J lost 9, with 14 bases in between. CDR3 length equals 13 residues. The germline V gene has CDR1 MNHEY and CDR2 SVGAGI. CDR3 residues: CASRGQGVRELFF. CDR3 nucleotides: TGTGCCAGCAGGGGACAAGGCGTCAGGGAGCTGTTTTTT.

The chain recombines TRBV28 with TRBJ1-5, with 7 bases aligning to TRBD1. V shed 3 bases, J shed 7 bases, and the junction held 6 bases outside the gene matches. The germline CDR1 and CDR2 sequences are MDHEN and SYDVKM. The CDR3 sequence is 14 residues long. CDR3 nucleotide sequence: TGTGCCAGCAGTTTCAGACAGGGTGGCCAGCCCCAGCATTTT. Its protein is CASSFRQGGQPQHF.

This clone was observed a handful of times. The chain employs TRBV19 and TRBJ1-5; 10 bases match TRBD1. Trimming cost V 5 bases and J 7 bases; bases outside gene matches: 8. The CDR3 has 15 amino acids. Germline CDR1 LNHDA, CDR2 SQIVND (reference sequence). The CDR3 region has the DNA TGTGCCAGTAGTGCGCCGACAGGGGGCAGCCAGCCCCAGCATTTT. This translates into CASSAPTGGSQPQHF.

The chain combines TRBV6-1 with TRBJ2-1; D is perhaps TRBD2 (6 bases). V was shortened by 7 bases and J by 0 bases, with 13 bases between the two germline ends. The CDR3 loop spans 15 amino acids. Germline V gene sequence: CDR1 MNHNS, CDR2 SASEGT. The CDR3 coding sequence is TGTGCCAGCATGAGGATCGGGGGCTCCTACAATGAGCAGTTCTTC. This sequence encodes CASMRIGGSYNEQFF.

This chain uses TRBV11-2 with TRBJ2-7; D is possibly TRBD2 (7 bases). There are 15 residues in the CDR3. V lost 9 bases and J lost 4, with 22 bases in between. Germline lookup yields CDR1 SGHAT and CDR2 FQNNGV. The CDR3 sequence: CASRRTAGAGYEQYF. The DNA of the CDR3 is TGTGCCAGTCGACGCACGGCGGGGGCGGGATACGAGCAGTACTTC.

The chain carries TRBV9 and TRBJ1-4; no clear D. Trimming removed 1 base at V and 4 bases at J, with 8 bases between. The germline V gene has CDR1 SGDLS and CDR2 YYNGEE. CDR3 length: 14 residues. CDR3 in amino acids: CASSVNGGNEKLFF. The CDR3 DNA follows: TGTGCCAGCAGCGTAAACGGCGGTAATGAAAAACTGTTTTTT.

Points on this clone: The germline gene is not matched at one end of the junction; a read error may be the cause. V usage is TRBV11-2 and J usage is TRBJ2-5; TRBD1 aligns across 9 bases. This CDR3 spans 12 amino acids. The germline V gene has CDR1 SGHAT and CDR2 FQNNGV. The CDR3, as DNA: TGTGCCAGCAGCTTGAGGGACAGGGAACGGCACTTC. This encodes CASSLRDRERHF.

This clone was observed a handful of times. The V gene is TRBV4-3, the J gene TRBJ1-3, with D tentatively TRBD1 (5 bases). Trimming cost V 2 bases and J 4 bases, with 15 bases left between them. Per the germline V gene, CDR1 is LGHNA and CDR2 is YSLEER. The CDR3 is 16 residues long. CDR3 loop: CASSQSGGAQGNTIYF. As DNA, the CDR3 is TGCGCCAGCAGCCAAAGCGGGGGAGCCCAAGGAAACACCATATATTTT.

This sequence joins TRBV27 and TRBJ2-7; D remains ambiguous. Trimming removed 5 bases at V and 4 bases at J, with 3 bases between. This CDR3 has 10 residues. The V gene's germline CDR1 is MNHEY and CDR2 SMNVEV (reference sequence). The CDR3 bases are TGTGCCAGCAGTCTTTACGAGCAGTACTTC. This gives the protein CASSLYEQYF.

This clone was seen once. V is TRBV9 and J is TRBJ2-7; the D gene is possibly TRBD2 (5 bases). CDR3 length: 13 amino acids. The germline gives CDR1 SGDLS, CDR2 YYNGEE. The V end was cut by 4 bases, the J end by 3 bases, with 11 bases between. The CDR3 here is CASSPGLNYEQYF. The DNA for the CDR3 is TGTGCCAGCAGCCCCGGACTTAACTACGAGCAGTACTTC.

The chain combines TRBV5-4 with TRBJ1-2, with D possibly matching TRBD1 (6 bases). Germline lookup yields CDR1 SGHNT and CDR2 YYREEE (reference sequence). The CDR3 loop spans 13 amino acids. V shed 4 bases and J shed 5 bases, with 12 bases lying between them. The CDR3 here is CASSLDRTYGYTF. The DNA for the CDR3 is TGTGCCAGCAGCCTAGACAGGACGTATGGCTACACCTTC. Drawing the rest from reference TRBV5-4 and TRBJ1-2, the complete variable domain is ETGVTQSPTHLIKTRGQQVTLRCSSQSGHNTVSWYQQALGQGPQFIFQYYREEENGRGNFPPRFSGLQFPNYSSELNVNALELDDSALYLCASSLDRTYGYTFGSGTRLTVV.

The gene calls are TRBV5-1 and TRBJ1-3; the match to TRBD1 covers 11 bases. In germline, CDR1 is SGHRS, CDR2 YFSETQ. The CDR3 sequence is 15 residues long. Germline trimming cut 3 bases from V and 2 bases from J; bases unmatched to any gene: 1. The CDR3 spells CASSSGQGAGNTIYF. The CDR3 DNA reads as TGCGCCAGCAGCTCGGGACAGGGGGCTGGAAACACCATATATTTT.

The chain carries TRBV5-4 and TRBJ2-1, with D perhaps matching TRBD1 (6 bases). Between the trimmed V and J ends, which lost 3 bases and 4 bases, there was a span of 14 bases. Germline V gives CDR1 SGHNT, CDR2 YYREEE (reference sequence). The CDR3 totals 15 residues. Written as DNA, the CDR3 is TGTGCCAGCAGCTCGCCGACAGGAGATTACAATGAGCAGTTCTTC. Its translation: CASSSPTGDYNEQFF.

The CDR3 here is CASKTGGDSYGYTF. The CDR3 DNA sequence: TGTGCCAGTAAGACAGGGGGAGATTCCTATGGCTACACCTTC. The rearrangement uses TRBV19 and TRBJ1-2, with 9 positions matching TRBD1. CDR1 is LNHDA, CDR2 SQIVND, per germline (reference sequence). V lost 7 bases and J lost 4; bases outside the gene matches: 7. This CDR3 has 14 residues.

The chain recombines TRBV6-5 with TRBJ2-3, with 9 bases identical to TRBD2. Germline lookup yields CDR1 MNHEY and CDR2 SVGAGI. This CDR3 has 14 amino acids. V shed 2 bases and J 5 bases; nucleotides not matched to a gene: 2. CDR3 in DNA: TGTGCCAGCAGTTACGGGCGGGAGGGAGATACGCAGTATTTT. Its translation is CASSYGREGDTQYF.

The chain employs TRBV11-2 and TRBJ2-1; 9 bases map to TRBD2. The V gene end was trimmed by 1 base and the J gene end by 7 bases; junction bases not matched to a gene: 11. The CDR3 loop spans 17 amino acids. In germline, CDR1 is SGHAT, CDR2 FQNNGV. The CDR3 DNA is TGTGCCAGCAGCTTAGTATCCTTCCCTAGCGGGGATAATGAGCAGTTCTTC. It yields the protein CASSLVSFPSGDNEQFF.

V gene TRBV4-3 combines with J gene TRBJ1-1; possibly TRBD1 for D (5 bases). The germline gives CDR1 LGHNA, CDR2 YSLEER. The V end was cut by 7 bases, the J end by 10 bases, with 13 bases between. This CDR3 spans 11 amino acids. DNA of the CDR3: TGCGCCAGCAACAGAGACAGAACAGCTTTCTTT. Translated: CASNRDRTAFF.

The chain joins TRBV7-2 to TRBJ2-7; 7 bases agree with TRBD1. CDR1 and CDR2 (germline): SGHTA, FQGNSA. Trimming at V came to 3 bases and at J to 2 bases, leaving 4 bases not matched to a gene. CDR3 size: 14 residues. CDR3: CASSLDRPPYEQYF. The CDR3 bases are TGTGCCAGCAGCTTGGACAGGCCACCCTACGAGCAGTACTTC.

The chain is built from TRBV14 and TRBJ2-5; D is perhaps TRBD1 (6 bases). V shed 3 bases and J shed 3 bases, with 17 bases lying between them. This CDR3 comprises 16 residues. The germline CDR1 and CDR2 sequences are SGHDN and FVKESK. The CDR3 coding sequence is TGTGCCAGCAGCCACAGGGGTATGGCGACAAAAGAGACCCAGTACTTC. It translates to CASSHRGMATKETQYF.

The V and J genes are TRBV4-3 and TRBJ1-4; tentative D call: TRBD1 (5 bases). V lost 0 bases and J 5 bases, leaving 10 bases between the germline ends. From germline, CDR1 is LGHNA and CDR2 YSLEER. The CDR3 length is 15 residues. CDR3 protein: CASSQDRASNEKLFF. For the CDR3, the DNA is TGCGCCAGCAGCCAAGACAGGGCTTCCAATGAAAAACTGTTTTTT.

The V call is TRBV4-2, the J call TRBJ1-4, with D unclear. This CDR3 has 14 residues. Germline-derived CDR1 and CDR2 are LGHNA and YNFKEQ. Trimming stripped 0 bases from V and 7 bases from J, with 9 bases between. Here the CDR3 DNA reads TGTGCCAGCAGCCAAGATCTAGGAACTGAAAAACTGTTTTTT. It yields the protein CASSQDLGTEKLFF.

The chain employs TRBV21-1 and TRBJ2-7; no check of the table's D call, TRBD2, against the DNA was made. TRBV21-1 is marked as a pseudogene. There are 15 residues in the CDR3. The CDR3 sequence is CASSWRGAPDYEQYF. The CDR3 DNA follows: TGTGCCAGCAGCTGGCGGGGGGCTCCCGACTACGAGCAGTACTTC.

In regard to this clone: A junction end diverges from the germline sequence, so it may reflect a read error. This rearrangement joins TRBV7-7 to TRBJ2-5, with 8 bases fitting TRBD1. Germline CDR1 reads SSHAT; CDR2 reads FNYEAQ (reference sequence). The CDR3 is made up of 13 amino acids. CDR3: CASSRTGQETQYF. For the CDR3, the DNA is TGTGCTAGCAGCAGGACAGGGCAAGAGACCCAGTACTTC. The full variable domain, with the rest looked up from reference TRBV7-7 and TRBJ2-5, is GAGVSQSPRYKVTKRGQDVTLRCDPISSHATLYWYQQALGQGPEFLTYFNYEAQPDKSGLPSDRFSAERPEGSISTLTIQRTEQRDSAMYRCASSRTGQETQYFGPGTRLLVL.

The genes are TRBV5-1 and TRBJ2-1; TRBD2 aligns across 9 bases. The CDR3 runs 16 residues. V was clipped by 0 bases and J by 2 bases; unmatched bases: 3. The germline V gene has CDR1 SGHRS and CDR2 YFSETQ. Here the CDR3 reads CASSLGAGGTYNEQFF. Written as DNA, the CDR3 is TGCGCCAGCAGCTTGGGAGCGGGAGGAACCTACAATGAGCAGTTCTTC.

V gene TRBV28 combines with J gene TRBJ1-1, with a weak D call TRBD1 (5 bases). Per germline, CDR1 MDHEN and CDR2 SYDVKM. The germline V and J ends were trimmed by 3 bases and 0 bases, with 8 bases remaining between them. The CDR3 runs 14 residues. This chain's CDR3 is CASSLGRVNTEAFF. The CDR3 DNA follows: TGTGCCAGCAGTTTGGGCAGGGTGAACACTGAAGCTTTCTTT.